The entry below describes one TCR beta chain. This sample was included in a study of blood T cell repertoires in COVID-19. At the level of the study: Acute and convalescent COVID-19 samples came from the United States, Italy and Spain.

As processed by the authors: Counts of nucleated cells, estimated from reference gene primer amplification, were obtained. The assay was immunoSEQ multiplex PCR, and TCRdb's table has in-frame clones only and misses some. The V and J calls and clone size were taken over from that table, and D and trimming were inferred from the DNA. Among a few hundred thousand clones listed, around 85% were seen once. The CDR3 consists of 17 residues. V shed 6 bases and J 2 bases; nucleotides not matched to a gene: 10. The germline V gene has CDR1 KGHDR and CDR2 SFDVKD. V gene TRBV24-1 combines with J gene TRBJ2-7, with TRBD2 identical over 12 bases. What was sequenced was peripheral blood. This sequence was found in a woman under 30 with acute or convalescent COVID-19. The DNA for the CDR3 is TGTGCCACCAGTTCCGCCGGGACTAGCGGGCACCCCTACGAGCAGTACTTC. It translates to CATSSAGTSGHPYEQYF.